This TCR beta chain was recorded in a study of shared clonotypes between healthy human individuals. This CDR3 is 18 amino acids long. Unmatched junction bases numbered 8, after V lost 5 bases and J lost 0 bases. Per the germline V gene, CDR1 is LNHDA and CDR2 is SQIVND (reference sequence). Study-level points and caveats: It was only blood that was sampled, and tissue repertoires likely differ. Limited genetic and exposure-history diversity came from having few donors.

In the case of this clone: Antigen specificity is unknown.

Naive CD8 populations comprised CD45RO-negative cells positively selected for CCR7, excluding terminally differentiated effector memory CD45RA+ cells. Running of the assay took place at deep level. In the study's own analysis: Quality scores were absent from the junction-only immunoSEQ sequences, so filtering differed. Clones were read by immunoSEQ multiplex PCR, and TCRdb kept only the in-frame ones, dropping some. That table furnishes V, J and clone size, whereas the DNA furnished D and trimming. The table records about 2,200,000 clones, approximately 94% of them present only once. This receptor was identified in a man between 18 and 29 years old in good health. Some clones in this sample may be carry-over from other donors' samples. The specimen was naive CD8+ T cells from PBMCs. V is TRBV19 and J is TRBJ1-3, with TRBD1 matching over 12 bases. The CDR3 nucleotides are TGTGCCAGTAGTGGACCGGGACAGGGGGCAAGCTCTGGAAACACCATATATTTT. Its translation: CASSGPGQGASSGNTIYF.